This TCR beta chain was recovered during a study of blood T cell repertoires in COVID-19 (dated by TCRdb to 2018 to 2021). Turning to the overall study: The collaborator samples originated in the United States, Italy and Spain and spanned the acute and convalescent phases of COVID-19. The material from the prospective study consisted of cDNA or gDNA derived from T cells, B-cell-depleted T cells, or PBMCs. The dataset comprised deeply sampled blood TCRbeta repertoires from subjects exposed to, actively infected with, or recovered from COVID-19. The repertoires were released in a freely available public database meant as a resource for research on the immune response to SARS-CoV-2. The samples were drawn from two sources: the first 160 participants of the ongoing ImmuneRACE study, and 1,000 to 1,500 subjects contributed by 6 global collaborators. The sample metadata nearly always contained a de-identified subject ID, COVID-19 status, age in years and sex. Where HLA class I and class II types were available, the types were taken from metadata supplied by the sample provider, not from assay-based typing.

This clone has more than one count but fewer than ten. The specificity of this receptor is unknown. No qualities accompany the bases; no much larger clone lies one base away. Participants in the prospective study were enrolled through a virtual design, were aged about 18 to 90 years, and lived in 24 United States geographic areas. In the prospective study, participants were assigned to cohorts based on the clinical history participants reported in a screening survey and a study questionnaire. Recovered participants in ImmuneRACE Cohort 3 were defined by two consecutive negative NP/OP PCR tests, clearance by a healthcare professional, or resolution of symptoms. In the prospective study, mobile phlebotomists collected whole blood, serum and a nasopharyngeal or oropharyngeal swab from each participant. Additional blood draws and questionnaires over an approximately 2-month period could optionally be provided by prospective study participants. Before DNA extraction, blood samples from the prospective study were shipped at room temperature or frozen.

Study-wide conclusions, independent of this receptor: The amount of clinical and demographic metadata varied by source and participant and was provided uncurated.

CDR1 GTSNPN and CDR2 SVGIG are derived from the germline V gene (reference sequence). Trimming accounts for 4 bases at V and 4 bases at J, while the number of junction bases matched to no gene is 11. The CDR3 runs 15 amino acids, cysteine and phenylalanine included. Only the CDR3 region is kept as DNA, spanning 45 bases read in frame from base 1. TCRbeta CDR3 regions were amplified from genomic DNA using the immunoSEQ Assay, a bias-controlled multiplex PCR. Concerning the study's data processing: The number of nucleated cells in each sample was estimated from the amplification of reference gene primers within the assay. Sequence reads were collapsed and filtered to measure the absolute abundance of every unique TCRbeta CDR3 rearrangement. Productive Simpson clonality was computed per sample as the square root of Simpson's diversity index over productive rearrangements. TCRdb retrieved this table from immuneACCESS and kept in-frame rearrangements only. Not all clones are present; in checked studies, unresolved V genes account for under half, and no reason is known for the remainder. Clone size and V and J calls were adopted from that table, with D and trimming inferred from the DNA. This sample has about 400,000 clones in its table, and under 90% of those were observed once. The ten largest make up 1.5% to 2% of the sample.

The TCR sequence derives from a woman aged 30 to 39 who had recovered from COVID-19. The chain links TRBV30 with TRBJ1-1, and 8 bases in between align with TRBD1. Sequenced sample: PBMCs or T cells enriched from blood (not recorded which). The CDR3 region: CAWKGTGILGTEAFF. The nucleotides are TGTGCCTGGAAGGGGACAGGTATTCTGGGCACTGAAGCTTTCTTT.